A selection of T cell receptor beta chains follows, all from one sample in a study of control samples from healthy donors and cancer patients. TCRdb's table, derived via immunoSEQ multiplex PCR, lists solely in-frame clones and lacks some. The table records approximately 150,000 clones, about 91% of them present only once. The sample comprised blood. All receptors derive from a man in his late teens or twenties in good health. CDR3s include the opening cysteine and the closing phenylalanine or tryptophan. A D gene is named only where the DNA matches it firmly. Clone size is not always given. Where it is, it says once, few, many or a class for expanded clones.

D gene,V gene,clone size,J gene,CDR3 protein,CDR3 DNA
.,TRBV29-1,.,TRBJ2-2,CSVFAGTTGELFF,TGCAGCGTTTTCGCAGGGACCACCGGGGAGCTGTTTTTT
TRBD1,TRBV5-1,.,TRBJ2-7,CASTRDRGYEQYF,TGCGCCAGCACTCGGGACAGGGGTTACGAGCAGTACTTC
TRBD2,TRBV5-5,.,TRBJ2-2,CASSRGLAGVTGELFF,TGTGCCAGCAGCAGGGGACTAGCGGGGGTCACCGGGGAGCTGTTTTTT
.,TRBV28,.,TRBJ2-3,CASSLTPGATDTQYF,TGTGCCAGCAGTTTGACCCCCGGGGCCACAGATACGCAGTATTTT
.,TRBV19,.,TRBJ1-6,CASTGQISYNSPLHF,TGTGCCAGTACCGGACAGATCTCCTATAATTCACCCCTCCACTTT
.,TRBV19,.,TRBJ1-2,CASTRREPPYGYTF,TGTGCCTCCACCCGCCGGGAGCCGCCCTATGGCTACACCTTC
TRBD1,TRBV4-3,.,TRBJ2-5,CASSQDKGTGAETQYF,TGCGCCAGCAGCCAAGACAAGGGGACAGGGGCGGAGACCCAGTACTTC
TRBD2,TRBV9,.,TRBJ2-3,CASSKLAGGSGTQYF,TGTGCCAGCAGCAAACTAGCGGGGGGGTCCGGTACGCAGTATTTT
TRBD1,TRBV28,.,TRBJ1-5,CATWDRASNQPQHF,TGTGCCACCTGGGACAGGGCTAGCAATCAGCCCCAGCATTTT
TRBD2,TRBV5-6,.,TRBJ2-3,CASSLGLAGWGSTDTQYF,TGTGCCAGCAGCTTGGGACTAGCGGGGTGGGGGAGCACAGATACGCAGTATTTT
TRBD1,TRBV29-1,few,TRBJ2-7,CSSTDRGEQYF,TGCAGCTCAACGGACAGGGGCGAGCAGTACTTC
.,TRBV18,.,TRBJ2-3,CASSPAATFVTQYF,TGTGCCAGCTCACCGGCGGCAACCTTTGTTACGCAGTATTTT
TRBD1,TRBV30,once,TRBJ2-2,CAWRRWDRVTGELFF,TGTGCCTGGAGGCGATGGGACAGGGTGACCGGGGAGCTGTTTTTT
TRBD1,TRBV9,.,TRBJ1-2,CASSSDTGGVGYGYTF,TGTGCCAGCAGCTCTGACACAGGGGGCGTAGGGTATGGCTACACCTTC
.,TRBV7-8,.,TRBJ1-4,CASSRSRRLATNEKLFF,TGTGCCAGCAGCCGGTCCAGAAGACTTGCAACTAATGAAAAACTGTTTTTT
.,TRBV24-1,.,TRBJ2-7,CATSEDVSYEQYF,TGTGCCACCAGTGAGGACGTGTCCTACGAGCAGTACTTC
.,TRBV12-3/TRBV12-4,.,TRBJ1-6,CASTLDPGAPLHF,TGTGCCAGCACCCTGGACCCGGGTGCACCCCTCCACTTT
.,TRBV7-9,.,TRBJ1-4,CASSPSQFDRNNEKLFF,TGTGCCAGCAGCCCCAGCCAATTCGACAGGAATAATGAAAAACTGTTTTTT
TRBD2,TRBV11-2,.,TRBJ2-1,CASSLALAVGEQFF,TGTGCCAGCAGCTTAGCACTAGCGGTCGGTGAGCAGTTCTTC
TRBD2,TRBV3-1/TRBV3-2,.,TRBJ2-1,CASSQGLAGGNEQFF,TGTGCCAGCAGCCAGGGACTAGCGGGGGGGAATGAGCAGTTCTTC
TRBD1,TRBV7-6,.,TRBJ1-3,CASSLGPSAGGENTIYF,TGTGCCAGCAGCTTAGGGCCCTCAGCAGGGGGCGAAAACACCATATATTTT
TRBD1,TRBV12-5,.,TRBJ2-1,CASGFTVRGTGNYNEQFF,TGTGCTAGTGGTTTTACGGTCCGAGGGACAGGGAACTACAATGAGCAGTTCTTC
.,TRBV5-6,.,TRBJ1-6,CASSTTTYNSPLHF,TGTGCCAGCAGTACAACTACTTATAATTCACCCCTCCACTTT
TRBD2,TRBV5-1,.,TRBJ2-5,CASSRQLAEQETQYF,TGCGCCAGCAGCCGTCAACTAGCGGAACAAGAGACCCAGTACTTC
TRBD2,TRBV25-1,.,TRBJ2-5,CASSDGGGWEETQYF,TGTGCCAGCAGTGATGGCGGGGGGTGGGAAGAGACCCAGTACTTC
.,TRBV19,.,TRBJ2-2,CASSIIVGGTDTGELFF,TGTGCCAGTAGTATCATAGTAGGGGGTACGGACACCGGGGAGCTGTTTTTT
TRBD1,TRBV29-1,.,TRBJ2-2,CSVGRDSFTGELFF,TGCAGCGTGGGTCGGGACAGCTTCACCGGGGAGCTGTTTTTT
.,TRBV6-5,.,TRBJ1-3,CASSYSADSGNTIYF,TGTGCCAGCAGTTACTCGGCGGACTCTGGAAACACCATATATTTT
.,TRBV7-2,.,TRBJ1-1,CASSLTVNTEAFF,TGTGCCAGCAGCTTGACAGTGAACACTGAAGCTTTCTTT
TRBD1,TRBV5-1,.,TRBJ2-5,CASTGGQGARSYETQYF,TGCGCCAGCACGGGGGGACAGGGGGCGCGGAGTTACGAGACCCAGTACTTC
.,TRBV6-5,.,TRBJ1-1,CASTAQVGLQAFF,TGTGCCAGCACCGCCCAAGTTGGGCTTCAAGCTTTCTTT
TRBD1,TRBV5-1,.,TRBJ2-5,CASSLAGTEETQYF,TGCGCCAGCAGCTTGGCAGGGACAGAAGAGACCCAGTACTTC
.,TRBV9,.,TRBJ1-1,CASSVDPGGTEAFF,TGTGCCAGCAGCGTAGACCCAGGCGGTACTGAAGCTTTCTTT